A single sample gave rise to the 22 T cell receptor beta chains below, sequenced in a study of T cell responses to AZD1222 COVID-19 vaccine. Generated by immunoSEQ multiplex PCR, the TCRdb table keeps only in-frame clones and is missing some. Of 100,000 or so clones listed, roughly nine tenths are singletons. Sequences were derived from peripheral blood, sampled 28 days after the second AZD1222 dose. These TCRs come from an adult who received the AZD1222 COVID-19 vaccine.

This chain joins TRBV11-2 and TRBJ2-1; 11 nucleotides line up with TRBD2. CDR3 length: 15 amino acids. Trimming removed 6 bases from V and 7 bases from J; junction bases left unmatched: 8. Germline CDR1 SGHAT, CDR2 FQNNGV. Here the CDR3 DNA reads TGTGCCAGCAGATCACTAGCGGGAGCAAGGAATGAGCAGTTCTTC. Translated: CASRSLAGARNEQFF.

The V and J genes are TRBV28 and TRBJ2-6, with D perhaps TRBD1 (5 bases). The CDR3 sequence is 15 residues long. From germline, CDR1 is MDHEN and CDR2 SYDVKM. V was clipped by 7 bases and J by 0 bases, with 10 bases between them. CDR3 DNA: TGTGCCAGCATTAGGGGTTTCTCTGGGGCCAACGTCCTGACTTTC. It yields the protein CASIRGFSGANVLTF.

The chain has TRBV6-5 and TRBJ1-1, with a tentative D call TRBD1 (5 bases). V was clipped by 6 bases and J by 0 bases, with 8 bases between them. The CDR3 is 13 amino acids. CDR1 and CDR2 from the germline V gene are MNHEY and SVGAGI. DNA for the CDR3: TGTGCCAGCAGGGGGGTCATGAACACTGAAGCTTTCTTT. It encodes CASRGVMNTEAFF.

The chain couples TRBV6-6 to TRBJ2-2; possibly TRBD1 for D (6 bases). CDR3 size: 14 residues. In germline, CDR1 is MNHNY, CDR2 SVGAGI (reference sequence). V dropped 6 bases and J dropped 6 bases, with 14 bases sitting between them. CDR3 nucleotide sequence: TGTGCCAGCAGCCGACAGGTTTTGTCCGGGGAGCTGTTTTTT. This translates into CASSRQVLSGELFF.

The V call is TRBV5-1, the J call TRBJ2-3, with D tentatively TRBD2 (6 bases). The germline CDR1 and CDR2 sequences are SGHRS and YFSETQ. V lost 1 base, J lost 3 bases, and 12 bases lay in between. The CDR3 spans 15 residues. The CDR3 sequence: CASSLPGSGTDTQYF. The DNA for the CDR3 is TGCGCCAGCAGCTTGCCCGGGAGCGGGACAGATACGCAGTATTTT.

A single count supports this clone. The chain combines TRBV7-8 with TRBJ2-7; D is unclear. Germline-derived CDR1 and CDR2 are SGHVS and FQNEAQ. Trimming pared 5 bases from V and 2 bases from J, leaving 10 bases between. The CDR3 has 13 residues. The CDR3 DNA is TGTGCCAGCAGCCTGGTAGCAACCTACGAGCAGTACTTC. Its translation is CASSLVATYEQYF.

This chain uses TRBV28 with TRBJ1-3; D ambiguous. This CDR3 is 15 amino acids long. Between the trimmed V and J ends, which lost 5 bases and 2 bases, there was a span of 13 bases. Germline V gene data show CDR1 as MDHEN and CDR2 as SYDVKM. The CDR3 protein is CASSPPTAAGNTIYF. The DNA for the CDR3 is TGTGCCAGCAGTCCCCCGACGGCCGCTGGAAACACCATATATTTT.

This sequence joins TRBV6-5 and TRBJ1-1; no clear D. The V end was cut by 6 bases, the J end by 1 base, with 9 bases between. Germline assignment: CDR1 MNHEY and CDR2 SVGAGI. CDR3 size: 13 residues. CDR3 sequence reads: CASRRTENTEAFF. The CDR3 DNA reads as TGTGCCAGCAGACGAACAGAGAACACTGAAGCTTTCTTT.

CDR3 in amino acids: CSLREGTYGYTF. The CDR3 coding sequence is TGCAGCTTGAGGGAGGGGACCTATGGCTACACCTTC. This rearrangement joins TRBV29-1 to TRBJ1-2; D may be TRBD1 (5 bases). The CDR3 consists of 12 residues. V was pared by 8 bases and J by 4 bases, with 14 bases between. Germline CDR1 SQVTM, CDR2 ANQGSEA.

The chain joins TRBV15 to TRBJ2-7, with TRBD2 as a possible D gene (6 bases). The CDR3 totals 16 residues. CDR1 is LNHNV and CDR2 is YYDKDF in the germline V gene (reference sequence). Trimming took off 2 bases at V and 1 base at J, with 15 bases between the two ends. CDR3 coding DNA: TGTGCCACCAGCAGAACTAGCCCCTCTAGTTCCTACGAGCAGTACTTC. It is translated as CATSRTSPSSSYEQYF.

The chain recombines TRBV19 with TRBJ2-2; 8 positions agree with TRBD1. The CDR3 totals 15 residues. After removal of 4 bases from V and 6 bases from J, the junction contained 7 bases not matched to a gene. CDR1 LNHDA and CDR2 SQIVND come from the germline V gene (reference sequence). The CDR3 sequence: CASSNPQGAPGELFF. The CDR3 DNA is TGTGCCAGTAGTAATCCCCAGGGGGCCCCCGGGGAGCTGTTTTTT.

This chain uses TRBV27 with TRBJ2-7; D gene ambiguous. Germline CDR1 MNHEY, CDR2 SMNVEV (reference sequence). V was shortened by 5 bases and J by 7 bases, with 12 bases between the two germline ends. CDR3 length: 12 amino acids. CDR3 sequence reads: CASSSGPWEQYF. The DNA of the CDR3 is TGTGCCAGCAGTAGTGGCCCCTGGGAGCAGTACTTC.

The chain joins TRBV28 to TRBJ1-1; D might be TRBD1 (6 bases). Germline V lookup: CDR1 MDHEN, CDR2 SYDVKM. V dropped 5 bases and J dropped 3 bases, with 16 bases sitting between them. This CDR3 is built from 15 residues. The CDR3 DNA sequence: TGTGCCAGCAGTAAAAATCCAGGGGACGACACTGAAGCTTTCTTT. It yields the protein CASSKNPGDDTEAFF.

This chain connects TRBV18 to TRBJ2-1; D gene unclear. The CDR3 is 15 amino acids. Trimming left V 0 bases short and J 4 bases short, with 10 bases between. The germline V gene encodes CDR1 KGHSH and CDR2 LQKENI. DNA for the CDR3: TGTGCCAGCTCACCACCGCAGGCCCCGTACAATGAGCAGTTCTTC. Translated, it gives CASSPPQAPYNEQFF.

The genes are TRBV9 and TRBJ2-1; the D gene is possibly TRBD1 (6 bases). The ends were cut back, 7 bases at V and 7 bases at J, with 24 bases in the middle. The CDR3 extends over 16 amino acids. Germline values: CDR1 SGDLS, CDR2 YYNGEE. This CDR3 is CASGRDGTRDVNEQFF. The DNA for the CDR3 is TGTGCCAGCGGTCGGGACGGGACACGTGACGTGAATGAGCAGTTCTTC.

This clone has just a few counts. The CDR3 region is CASSFLGTGEAFF. In DNA form, the CDR3 reads TGCGCCAGCAGCTTCCTTGGGACAGGGGAAGCTTTCTTT. The chain has TRBV5-1 and TRBJ1-1, with 9 bases fitting TRBD1. V trimming: 2 bases; J trimming: 8 bases; junction bases outside the gene matches: 4. The CDR3 length is 13 residues. In germline, CDR1 is SGHRS, CDR2 YFSETQ.

J is TRBJ1-5 and V is TRBV27; D not certain. Germline CDR1 and CDR2: MNHEY and SMNVEV (reference sequence). Between the trimmed V and J ends, which lost 2 bases and 0 bases, there was a span of 14 bases. The CDR3 contains 17 residues. In DNA, the CDR3 is TGTGCCAGCAGTTTAAGTGATGAGGGCTATAGCAATCAGCCCCAGCATTTT. Its protein product is CASSLSDEGYSNQPQHF.

This sequence joins TRBV7-3 and TRBJ2-7; unclear D gene. The CDR3 has 12 residues. Trimming cost V 4 bases and J 7 bases, with 11 bases left between them. The germline CDR1 and CDR2 sequences are SGHTA and FQGTGA. The CDR3 nucleotides are TGTGCCAGCAGCTCCTCCCCCGGGGAGCAGTACTTC. Translating gives CASSSSPGEQYF.

This clone was observed a handful of times. The chain links TRBV28 to TRBJ2-7; D tentatively fits TRBD1 or TRBD2 (5 bases each). There are 16 residues in the CDR3. From germline, CDR1 is MDHEN and CDR2 SYDVKM. V gave up 0 bases and J gave up 2 bases, with 14 bases separating them. The CDR3 region has the DNA TGTGCCAGCAGTTTATGGGACCCGGGACGGGCCTACGAGCAGTACTTC. It specifies CASSLWDPGRAYEQYF. Full variable domain (rest looked up from reference TRBV28 and TRBJ2-7): DVKVTQSSRYLVKRTGEKVFLECVQDMDHENMFWYRQDPGLGLRLIYFSYDVKMKEKGDIPEGYSVSREKKERFSLILESASTNQTSMYLCASSLWDPGRAYEQYFGPGTRLTVT.

The genes are TRBV3-1 (or the pseudogene TRBV3-2) and TRBJ2-1; D is perhaps TRBD1 (5 bases). Germline V gives CDR1 LGHDT, CDR2 YNNKEL (reference sequence). V was clipped by 4 bases and J by 7 bases, with 11 bases between them. The CDR3 is 13 residues long. The CDR3 nucleotides read TGTGCCAGCAGCCTGTTGTCAGGGAATGAGCAGTTCTTC. The encoded protein is CASSLLSGNEQFF.

This chain links TRBV28 with TRBJ1-2, with TRBD1 matching 7 bases. Germline lookup yields CDR1 MDHEN and CDR2 SYDVKM. V shed 3 bases, J shed 6 bases, and the junction held 10 bases outside the gene matches. This CDR3 comprises 15 residues. CDR3 amino acids: CASSFGDSAFNGYTF. CDR3 DNA sequence: TGTGCCAGCAGTTTTGGGGACAGTGCCTTTAATGGCTACACCTTC.

The chain links TRBV9 to TRBJ2-7, with D maybe TRBD1 (6 bases). The CDR3 length is 15 residues. CDR1 is SGDLS, CDR2 YYNGEE, per germline. With 2 bases removed from V and 3 bases from J, the gap between germline ends came to 15 bases. DNA of the CDR3: TGTGCCAGCAGCGTCTCAGGGGAGAACTACTACGAGCAGTACTTC. Translation gives CASSVSGENYYEQYF.